This T cell receptor (beta chain) was observed in a study of blood T cell repertoires in COVID-19. For the study at large: T cells, B-cell-depleted T cells, or PBMCs provided the cDNA or gDNA that served as material.

Looked up from germline, CDR1 is MNHEY and CDR2 is SVGEGT. The length of the CDR3 is 14 residues. V was pared by 4 bases and J by 1 base, with 10 bases between. Original handling: Estimates of nucleated cell counts were drawn from the amplification of reference gene primers. TCRdb's table, derived via immunoSEQ multiplex PCR, lists solely in-frame clones and lacks some. V and J calls and clone size follow that table, whereas D and trimming were derived from the DNA. The sample records more than 400,000 clones, about 90% being singletons. This TCR came from a man aged 18-30 years who had recovered from COVID-19. Sequenced input: PBMCs or T cells enriched from blood (not recorded which). The V gene is TRBV6-2 or TRBV6-3, the J gene TRBJ1-1; the D is unclear. CDR3 amino acids: CASSFAVTNTEAFF. The CDR3 nucleotides read TGTGCCAGCAGTTTCGCAGTAACGAACACTGAAGCTTTCTTT.